This entry lists 14 T cell receptor beta chains sequenced from one sample in a study of T cell repertoires in cytomegalovirus infection (dated by TCRdb to about 2019). TCRdb shows the sequencer as Illumina HiSeq 1500. TCRdb reprocessed the public reads (quality trimming at Q25 with fastp, clone calling with MiXCR) and kept in-frame beta chains. Each CDR3 protein appears once, grouped with its most common genes and DNA. Here the sample has roughly 200,000 distinct CDR3 sequences; 35% to 40% occur a single time. The ten largest make up roughly three fifths of the sample. No antigen has been identified for these receptors. Interpreted using the paper, the treatment or condition label stands for: in vitro stimulation with specific CMV peptide epitopes to enrich CMV-specific T cells. The sample consisted of CD8+ T cells from cultured PBMCs, taken from culture after CMV antigen stimulation. The receptors here all came from a human donor in good health (CMV status not recorded). Some clones in this sample may be carry-over from other donors' samples.

This clonotype occurred a few times. The chain joins TRBV11-2 to TRBJ1-1, with 12 bases fitting TRBD1. CDR1 and CDR2 (germline): SGHAT, FQNNGV. V lost 5 bases and J lost 5; bases outside the gene matches: 9. There are 16 residues in the CDR3. The CDR3 here is CASSIGTGGAETEAFF. DNA for the CDR3: TGTGCCAGCAGCATCGGGACAGGGGGCGCAGAAACTGAAGCTTTCTTT.

The V and J genes are TRBV9 and TRBJ1-2; D unclear. There are 10 residues in the CDR3. V was clipped by 3 bases and J by 8 bases, with 5 bases between them. Germline CDR1 SGDLS, CDR2 YYNGEE. CDR3: CASSGPGYTF. The CDR3 DNA reads as TGTGCCAGCAGCGGCCCGGGCTACACCTTC.

The gene calls are TRBV28 and TRBJ1-5; D may be TRBD1 (6 bases). Trimming left V 5 bases short and J 5 bases short, with 13 bases between. CDR1 and CDR2 (germline): MDHEN, SYDVKM. This CDR3 has 14 residues. CDR3 residues: CASSPAGAYQPQHF. In DNA form, the CDR3 reads TGTGCCAGCAGTCCAGCAGGGGCTTATCAGCCCCAGCATTTT.

The chain recombines TRBV7-6 with TRBJ2-1; 8 nucleotides align to TRBD2. This CDR3 comprises 15 residues. The germline CDR1 and CDR2 sequences are SGHVS and FNYEAQ. Losses at the gene ends were 5 bases for V and 3 bases for J; bases not matched to a gene: 6. The CDR3 here is CASSRVRGDYNEQFF. The CDR3 nucleotides are TGTGCCAGCAGCCGCGTGCGGGGGGACTACAATGAGCAGTTCTTC.

The chain employs TRBV27 and TRBJ2-5; maybe TRBD1 (6 bases). Germline V gene sequence: CDR1 MNHEY, CDR2 SMNVEV (reference sequence). V was trimmed by 5 bases and J by 4 bases, leaving 14 bases between them. The CDR3 is 14 amino acids. CDR3: CASSPRGHGETQYF. The CDR3 bases are TGTGCCAGCAGTCCTCGGGGACACGGAGAGACCCAGTACTTC.

The chain recombines TRBV6-1 with TRBJ2-5, with D unclear. The CDR3 consists of 13 residues. V was pared by 6 bases and J by 5 bases, with 13 bases between. Germline loops: CDR1 MNHNS, CDR2 SASEGT. The DNA of the CDR3 is TGTGCCAGCAGCCAATTTATTGTGGAGACCCAGTACTTC. Residues: CASSQFIVETQYF.

V is TRBV28 and J is TRBJ2-7, with 12 bases lining up with TRBD2. V was pared by 2 bases and J by 4 bases, with 12 bases of the junction left unmatched. This CDR3 spans 18 amino acids. CDR1 is MDHEN, CDR2 SYDVKM, per germline. The CDR3 region is CASSLRPSTSGSGYEQYF. The CDR3 region has the DNA TGTGCCAGCAGTTTACGTCCCTCGACTAGCGGGAGTGGTTACGAGCAGTACTTC.

This clonotype occurred a few times. The chain is built from TRBV7-9 and TRBJ2-7; the match to TRBD2 covers 9 bases. This CDR3 is 18 amino acids long. CDR1 is SEHNR and CDR2 is FQNEAQ in the germline V gene (reference sequence). The trim removed 2 bases at V and 0 bases at J, leaving 11 bases unmatched. As DNA, the CDR3 is TGTGCCAGCAGCTTAAAAGAACTAGCGGGTGATTCCTCCTACGAGCAGTACTTC. Its translation: CASSLKELAGDSSYEQYF.

The chain couples TRBV27 to TRBJ1-5; the D gene is possibly TRBD1 (5 bases). The CDR3 totals 16 residues. Germline V gene sequence: CDR1 MNHEY, CDR2 SMNVEV (reference sequence). The germline V and J ends were trimmed by 5 bases and 7 bases, with 21 bases remaining between them. The CDR3 DNA follows: TGTGCCAGCAGTGACTCGTGGGGGGAAGCGGGCCAGCCCCAGCATTTT. Amino acids: CASSDSWGEAGQPQHF.

This clonotype has at least ten counts. CDR3 protein: CASSLGDEEKLFF. CDR3 nucleotides: TGTGCCAGCAGCCTCGGGGATGAGGAAAAACTGTTTTTT. The chain is built from TRBV7-8 and TRBJ1-4; D ambiguous. The germline V gene encodes CDR1 SGHVS and CDR2 FQNEAQ. Trimming removed 5 bases from V and 8 bases from J, with 12 bases in between. CDR3 size: 13 residues.

V and J are TRBV19 and TRBJ2-7; D ambiguous. The length of the CDR3 is 15 residues. V gave up 4 bases and J gave up 3 bases, with 16 bases separating them. Germline lookup yields CDR1 LNHDA and CDR2 SQIVND (reference sequence). For the CDR3, the DNA is TGTGCCAGTAGTACCTTTGGTCAGAGTGGCTACGAGCAGTACTTC. This gives the protein CASSTFGQSGYEQYF.

This clonotype was detected many times. V usage is TRBV7-8 and J usage is TRBJ2-7; D gene unclear. The CDR3 is 16 amino acids. Germline CDR1 SGHVS, CDR2 FQNEAQ. Between the trimmed V and J ends, which lost 0 bases and 6 bases, there was a span of 18 bases. The CDR3 loop is CASSLAVQVHPREQYF. The DNA of the CDR3 is TGTGCCAGCAGCTTAGCGGTCCAGGTCCACCCTCGCGAGCAGTACTTC.

The chain has TRBV27 and TRBJ1-1; 7 bases are a match to TRBD1. The CDR3 consists of 15 residues. Looked up from germline, CDR1 is MNHEY and CDR2 is SMNVEV (reference sequence). Losses at the gene ends were 1 base for V and 1 base for J; bases not matched to a gene: 3. The CDR3 here is CASSLWTGGNTEAFF. The DNA of the CDR3 is TGTGCCAGCAGTTTATGGACAGGCGGGAACACTGAAGCTTTCTTT.

This clonotype has more than one count but fewer than ten. The J gene is TRBJ2-7, the V gene TRBV25-1; no clear D. Trimming cost V 8 bases and J 5 bases, with 10 bases left between them. From germline, CDR1 is MGHDK and CDR2 SYGVNS. The CDR3 sequence is 11 residues long. The DNA for the CDR3 is TGTGCCAGCTCCTCGGATGACGAGCAGTACTTC. Protein: CASSSDDEQYF.